What follows are 24 T cell receptor beta chains derived from one specimen sequenced in a study of human T cells and chemical hapten exposure. The sample's time point: pre-sensitization, week 0. Treatment: therapeutic diphenylcyclopropenone sensitization with weekly scalp DPC. TCRdb passed the RACE reads through MiXCR, listing each CDR3 protein once. The data contain a few hundred thousand distinct CDR3 sequences, 5.5% of them singletons. The sequencing used whole blood, collected in connection with sensitization to the hapten diphenylcyclopropenone (DPC). The receptors shown here come from a woman between 18 and 30 years old with alopecia areata. Some clones in this sample may be carry-over from other donors' samples.

This clonotype was picked up many times. This sequence joins TRBV29-1 and TRBJ1-2, with 9 bases lining up with TRBD1. With V trimmed by 6 bases and J by 6 bases, 5 bases remained unmatched. CDR3 length: 12 amino acids. CDR1 SQVTM and CDR2 ANQGSEA come from the germline V gene. CDR3 nucleotide sequence: TGCAGCGTGCCGGGACAGGGAAATGGCTACACCTTC. Translating it yields CSVPGQGNGYTF.

This clonotype has ten or more counts. J is TRBJ2-3 and V is TRBV5-5, with 10 bases matching TRBD1. CDR1 is SGHKS, CDR2 YYEKEE, per germline (reference sequence). Trimming took 1 base from V and 0 from J; bases not matched to a gene: 17. CDR3 length equals 21 residues. Here the CDR3 reads CASSLLIVRDRGAPSTDTQYF. Written as DNA, the CDR3 is TGTGCCAGCAGCTTGTTAATAGTGAGGGACAGGGGCGCCCCTAGCACAGATACGCAGTATTTT.

This clonotype was recorded at least ten times. This chain connects TRBV27 to TRBJ1-1, with 7 bases matching TRBD1. The germline gives CDR1 MNHEY, CDR2 SMNVEV (reference sequence). V lost 5 bases, J lost 0 bases, and 3 bases stayed unmatched. The CDR3 runs to 14 residues. CDR3 sequence (DNA): TGTGCCAGCAGTGGACAGGTCATGAACACTGAAGCTTTCTTT. Translated: CASSGQVMNTEAFF.

V is TRBV3-1 and J is TRBJ2-3; 10 bases are a match to TRBD2. The CDR3 has 19 residues. With 2 bases clipped from V and 2 bases from J, the junction kept 13 bases outside the gene matches. The germline gives CDR1 LGHDT, CDR2 YNNKEL (reference sequence). The CDR3, as DNA: TGTGCCAGCAGCCAATCCCTAGCGGGGGTCCCACGGGCCACAGATACGCAGTATTTT. This translates into CASSQSLAGVPRATDTQYF.

This clonotype has ten or more counts. The rearrangement joins TRBV13 to TRBJ1-5; weak D call: TRBD1 (5 bases). Per germline, CDR1 PRHDT and CDR2 FYEKMQ (reference sequence). Deletions cut 1 base from V and 4 bases from J, with 14 bases between. The CDR3 contains 16 residues. CDR3 coding DNA: TGTGCCAGCAGCTTAGATCGGGGCTTAGGGAATCAGCCCCAGCATTTT. Encoded protein: CASSLDRGLGNQPQHF.

The genes are TRBV10-3 and TRBJ2-3; 10 bases agree with TRBD2. V dropped 2 bases and J dropped 4; count of bases not matched to a gene: 12. This CDR3 spans 18 amino acids. Germline CDR1 reads ENHRY; CDR2 reads SYGVKD. The CDR3 bases are TGTGCCATCAGTGAGGCCCCCAGCGGGGGGGACCGTTCAGATACGCAGTATTTT. Residues: CAISEAPSGGDRSDTQYF.

This clonotype was recorded a few times. CDR3 in DNA: TGTGCCAGCAGTTTATGGGGACAGGGGGCTGGAAACACCATATATTTT. Protein product: CASSLWGQGAGNTIYF. This sequence joins TRBV28 and TRBJ1-3; TRBD1 aligns across 11 bases. V trimming: 0 bases; J trimming: 2 bases; junction bases outside the gene matches: 0. Germline assignment: CDR1 MDHEN and CDR2 SYDVKM. This CDR3 is 16 amino acids long.

This clonotype was detected many times. This chain uses TRBV20-1 with TRBJ1-1; tentatively, D is TRBD1 (5 bases). The CDR3 sequence is 13 residues long. V gave up 3 bases and J gave up 0 bases, with 8 bases separating them. From germline, CDR1 is DFQATT and CDR2 SNEGSKA (reference sequence). The CDR3 nucleotides are TGCAGTGCTAGGAGGACACTGAACACTGAAGCTTTCTTT. The encoded protein is CSARRTLNTEAFF.

This clonotype was seen a few times. J is TRBJ1-5 and V is TRBV7-2, with 8 bases aligning to TRBD1. CDR3 length: 16 residues. V gave up 4 bases and J gave up 4 bases; unmatched junction bases: 9. Germline-derived CDR1 and CDR2 are SGHTA and FQGNSA. The CDR3 DNA reads as TGTGCCAGCAGCTACATACAGGGGGGATCAAATCAGCCCCAGCATTTT. This sequence encodes CASSYIQGGSNQPQHF.

At least ten counts were recorded for this clonotype. The chain employs TRBV29-1 and TRBJ1-2, with a weak D call TRBD1 (5 bases). The V gene's germline CDR1 is SQVTM and CDR2 ANQGSEA. Trimming pared 3 bases from V and 8 bases from J, leaving 19 bases between. The CDR3 is 14 amino acids. CDR3 DNA sequence: TGCAGCGTTGAGGCCCGCGACAGATTGTCCGGCTACACCTTC. This sequence encodes CSVEARDRLSGYTF.

This clonotype was recorded a few times. The chain has TRBV27 and TRBJ1-5; D gene ambiguous. The CDR3 is 15 amino acids. Per germline, CDR1 MNHEY and CDR2 SMNVEV (reference sequence). V was pared by 2 bases and J by 0 bases, with 8 bases between. The CDR3 sequence is CASSLVGYSNQPQHF. DNA for the CDR3: TGTGCCAGCAGTTTAGTGGGGTATAGCAATCAGCCCCAGCATTTT.

V and J are TRBV7-8 and TRBJ2-1; 7 bases agree with TRBD2. After removal of 4 bases from V and 4 bases from J, the junction contained 7 bases not matched to a gene. The CDR3 runs to 15 residues. Germline V gene lookup returns CDR1 SGHVS and CDR2 FQNEAQ. The CDR3 DNA reads TGTGCCAGCAGCTCACGGGACTATACTTACAATGAGCAGTTCTTC. It specifies CASSSRDYTYNEQFF.

This clonotype came up a few times. The chain links TRBV4-2 to TRBJ2-3; TRBD1 matches at 7 bases. From germline, CDR1 is LGHNA and CDR2 YNFKEQ. V dropped 0 bases and J dropped 2; count of bases not matched to a gene: 5. CDR3 size: 16 residues. The CDR3 region has the DNA TGTGCCAGCAGCCAAGATGACAGGGACACCACAGATACGCAGTATTTT. It translates to CASSQDDRDTTDTQYF.

This clonotype showed up just a few times. The chain uses TRBV27 and TRBJ2-3; 8 nucleotides match TRBD2. Germline V gene lookup returns CDR1 MNHEY and CDR2 SMNVEV (reference sequence). The J segment lost 0 bases and the V segment lost 2 bases, leaving 7 bases of the junction unmatched. This CDR3 comprises 17 residues. CDR3 nucleotides: TGTGCCAGCAGTTTAGCGGGGGGCTTCATTAGCACAGATACGCAGTATTTT. Its translation: CASSLAGGFISTDTQYF.

This clonotype was observed many times. This chain uses TRBV6-4 with TRBJ1-1; D gene unclear. V was clipped by 5 bases and J by 8 bases, with 12 bases between them. The CDR3 extends over 12 amino acids. Germline CDR1 and CDR2: MRHNA and SNTAGT. The CDR3 is CASSPGHPEAFF. The CDR3 DNA follows: TGTGCCAGCAGTCCCGGGCACCCGGAAGCTTTCTTT.

This sequence joins TRBV6-5 and TRBJ1-1; the match to TRBD1 covers 12 bases. From germline, CDR1 is MNHEY and CDR2 SVGAGI. The CDR3 consists of 14 residues. V lost 5 bases and J lost 8; bases outside the gene matches: 6. The CDR3 DNA reads as TGTGCCAGCAGTCATCCCGGGACAGGGGGCGAAGCTTTCTTT. It is translated as CASSHPGTGGEAFF.

Only a few counts were recorded for this clonotype. This chain links TRBV7-9 with TRBJ1-4; D gene unclear. V dropped 2 bases and J dropped 2 bases, with 9 bases sitting between them. Looked up from germline, CDR1 is SEHNR and CDR2 is FQNEAQ (reference sequence). The CDR3 covers 15 residues. The CDR3 DNA reads TGTGCCAGCAGCTTACTAGGTCGGACTAATGAAAAACTGTTTTTT. Translating it yields CASSLLGRTNEKLFF. The full variable domain, completed using reference TRBV7-9 and TRBJ1-4, is DTGVSQNPRHKITKRGQNVTFRCDPISEHNRLYWYRQTLGQGPEFLTYFQNEAQLEKSRLLSDRFSAERPKGSFSTLEIQRTEQGDSAMYLCASSLLGRTNEKLFFGSGTQLSVL.

The rearrangement uses TRBV14 and TRBJ2-1; a possible D gene is TRBD2 (7 bases). Germline V gives CDR1 SGHDN, CDR2 FVKESK. V shed 4 bases and J shed 7 bases, with 17 bases lying between them. This CDR3 has 15 amino acids. CDR3 coding DNA: TGTGCCAGCAGCCCTGGAGGGGGGGCCAGGAATGAGCAGTTCTTC. Encoded protein: CASSPGGGARNEQFF.

The chain combines TRBV10-3 with TRBJ2-3, with a tentative D call TRBD1 (6 bases). The CDR3 runs 15 residues. CDR1 is ENHRY and CDR2 is SYGVKD in the germline V gene. Trimming stripped 0 bases from V and 6 bases from J, with 13 bases between. The CDR3 DNA reads as TGTGCCATCAGTGAGTCGTGGGGGCTGGGGGATACGCAGTATTTT. This gives the protein CAISESWGLGDTQYF.

This clonotype was detected many times. The chain employs TRBV13 and TRBJ2-3; D uncertain. CDR3 length: 15 amino acids. In germline, CDR1 is PRHDT, CDR2 FYEKMQ (reference sequence). Trimming removed 6 bases at V and 1 base at J, with 14 bases between. CDR3: CASSRWSGGTDTQYF. The CDR3 DNA follows: TGTGCCAGCAGTCGTTGGTCCGGTGGCACAGATACGCAGTATTTT.

The table lists this clonotype with many counts. The J gene is TRBJ2-5, the V gene TRBV5-1, with D tentatively TRBD1 (5 bases). The V and J ends lost 5 bases and 0 bases respectively, with 17 bases between them. This CDR3 region has 16 residues. The germline V gene has CDR1 SGHRS and CDR2 YFSETQ. CDR3: CASRAGKAPYQETQYF. The CDR3 nucleotides read TGCGCCAGCAGGGCAGGGAAGGCTCCGTACCAAGAGACCCAGTACTTC.

This clonotype was counted at least ten times. The gene calls are TRBV4-2 and TRBJ2-6; 7 bases are a match to TRBD1. Trimming took 2 bases from V and 1 from J; bases not matched to a gene: 5. Germline V gene lookup returns CDR1 LGHNA and CDR2 YNFKEQ. This CDR3 spans 17 amino acids. CDR3 DNA sequence: TGTGCCAGCAGCCAAACGACGACAGGGTCTGGGGCCAACGTCCTGACTTTC. Protein: CASSQTTTGSGANVLTF.

Notes on this clonotype: It may be a read error: a sequence one base away is much more abundant. The V call is TRBV6-6, the J call TRBJ1-1; no reliable D call. The length of the CDR3 is 16 residues. The V end was cut by 4 bases, the J end by 1 base, with 16 bases between. Germline V CDR1 and CDR2: MNHNY, SVGAGI (reference sequence). CDR3 residues: CASSSVFLARNTEAFF. The CDR3, as DNA: TGTGCCAGCAGTTCGGTGTTTTTGGCACGGAACACTGAAGCTTTCTTT.

This clonotype was observed at least ten times. The chain links TRBV3-1 to TRBJ1-5; maybe TRBD1 (6 bases). Germline V lookup: CDR1 LGHDT, CDR2 YNNKEL (reference sequence). Deletions cut 5 bases from V and 4 bases from J, with 15 bases between. CDR3 length: 15 amino acids. CDR3 protein: CASSGGHGSNQPQHF. CDR3 bases: TGTGCCAGCAGCGGGGGACACGGGTCTAATCAGCCCCAGCATTTT.